Presented here are 18 T cell receptor beta chains from one specimen sequenced in a study of blood T cell repertoires in COVID-19. Data came from immunoSEQ multiplex PCR; TCRdb stores just in-frame clones and leaves some out. The sample consists of 250,000 to 300,000 clones, 70% to 90% of them appearing once. Sample: peripheral blood. These receptors originate from a woman aged 65 to 85 with acute or convalescent COVID-19.

Turning to this clone: The sample has other DNA sequences that encode this CDR3 too. The chain uses TRBV2 and TRBJ2-7; 7 positions agree with TRBD1. The V segment lost 9 bases and the J segment 3 bases; nucleotides outside the gene matches: 5. Germline V lookup: CDR1 SNHLY, CDR2 FYNNEI. CDR3 length equals 12 residues. This CDR3 is CASSRQGYEQYF. The CDR3 nucleotides read TGTGCCAGTTCCCGACAGGGCTACGAGCAGTACTTC.

This rearrangement joins TRBV2 to TRBJ1-1; 11 bases are shared with TRBD1. Germline CDR1 is SNHLY and CDR2 is FYNNEI. Germline trimming cut 6 bases from V and 7 bases from J; bases unmatched to any gene: 4. The CDR3 loop spans 13 amino acids. The CDR3 protein is CASSGQGAGEAFF. The DNA for the CDR3 is TGTGCCAGCAGCGGACAGGGGGCGGGTGAAGCTTTCTTT.

This sequence joins TRBV10-2 and TRBJ1-1, with D maybe TRBD1 (5 bases). The germline gives CDR1 WSHSY, CDR2 SAAADI. The CDR3 runs to 14 residues. With 8 bases removed from V and 1 base from J, the gap between germline ends came to 14 bases. Written as DNA, the CDR3 is TGCGCCAGCGTCCCCGGTAGGGGGAACACTGAAGCTTTCTTT. Amino acid sequence: CASVPGRGNTEAFF.

This sequence joins TRBV19 and TRBJ1-1; 7 nucleotides line up with TRBD1. This CDR3 has 13 amino acids. The V gene's germline CDR1 is LNHDA and CDR2 SQIVND (reference sequence). Unmatched junction bases numbered 3, after V lost 6 bases and J lost 2 bases. The CDR3 loop is CASRRQGNTEAFF. DNA of the CDR3: TGTGCCAGTAGGAGACAGGGAAACACTGAAGCTTTCTTT.

The chain joins TRBV6-5 to TRBJ1-1; no clear D gene. V lost 0 bases and J 2 bases, leaving 7 bases between the germline ends. This CDR3 is built from 14 residues. The germline CDR1 and CDR2 sequences are MNHEY and SVGAGI. CDR3 nucleotide sequence: TGTGCCAGCAGTTACTCGGAGCCCAACACTGAAGCTTTCTTT. The encoded protein is CASSYSEPNTEAFF.

The gene calls are TRBV27 and TRBJ2-2, with 8 bases matching TRBD1. The CDR3 is made up of 15 amino acids. Germline V gives CDR1 MNHEY, CDR2 SMNVEV (reference sequence). The V and J ends lost 3 bases and 3 bases, in that order; junction bases with no gene match: 3. The CDR3 bases are TGTGCCAGCAGTTTGATGACAGGGGACACCGGGGAGCTGTTTTTT. It translates to CASSLMTGDTGELFF.

The chain carries TRBV2 and TRBJ1-2; 8 bases match TRBD1. Germline CDR1 reads SNHLY; CDR2 reads FYNNEI. The V segment lost 3 bases and the J segment 10 bases; nucleotides outside the gene matches: 10. The CDR3 covers 14 residues. The CDR3 region has the DNA TGTGCCAGCAGTGATAGGGACAGGTTCACCTCCTACACCTTC. Translating it yields CASSDRDRFTSYTF.

The chain recombines TRBV4-1 with TRBJ1-2; tentatively, D is TRBD1 (6 bases). Germline CDR1 and CDR2: MGHRA and YSYEKL. This CDR3 spans 14 amino acids. Trimming took 2 bases from V and 8 from J, leaving 15 bases between them. CDR3: CASSQPGEMKGYTF. CDR3 DNA sequence: TGCGCCAGCAGCCAACCAGGGGAGATGAAAGGCTACACCTTC.

This clone has only one observation. The chain uses TRBV19 and TRBJ1-1; possibly TRBD1 for D (5 bases). There are 13 residues in the CDR3. Germline values: CDR1 LNHDA, CDR2 SQIVND (reference sequence). V lost 6 bases to trimming and J lost 0 bases, with 8 bases between them. The CDR3 is CASRRGMNTEAFF. CDR3 in DNA: TGTGCCAGTAGGCGGGGCATGAACACTGAAGCTTTCTTT.

Written as DNA, the CDR3 is TGTGCCAGCACGGCCGATAAGGAACTAGCGGGACCCCCCGGGGAGCTGTTTTTT. It encodes CASTADKELAGPPGELFF. This rearrangement joins TRBV2 to TRBJ2-2, with 10 bases lining up with TRBD2. Trimming removed 7 bases from V and 6 bases from J; junction bases left unmatched: 17. The V gene's germline CDR1 is SNHLY and CDR2 FYNNEI. CDR3 length: 18 amino acids.

This chain uses TRBV5-1 with TRBJ1-6; TRBD1 agrees at 7 bases. This CDR3 contains 13 residues. J lost 12 bases, V lost 4 bases, and 7 bases had no gene match. Germline V gene data show CDR1 as SGHRS and CDR2 as YFSETQ. DNA for the CDR3: TGCGCCAGCAGCACCCGACAGGGCGAACCCCTCCACTTT. This encodes CASSTRQGEPLHF.

The V and J genes are TRBV19 and TRBJ1-1, with 10 bases aligning to TRBD1. The CDR3 runs 15 residues. Germline CDR1 reads LNHDA; CDR2 reads SQIVND (reference sequence). Trimming at V came to 4 bases and at J to 2 bases, leaving 4 bases not matched to a gene. The CDR3 loop is CASSRQGAVNTEAFF. The CDR3 nucleotides read TGTGCCAGTAGTAGACAGGGGGCGGTCAACACTGAAGCTTTCTTT.

The V gene is TRBV7-9, the J gene TRBJ2-2; D is undetermined. Trimming shortened V by 5 bases and J by 7 bases, and 5 bases separated the two germline ends. The CDR3 spans 11 residues. Germline CDR1 reads SEHNR; CDR2 reads FQNEAQ (reference sequence). The CDR3 DNA follows: TGTGCCAGCAGCACTTACGGGGAGCTGTTTTTT. It yields the protein CASSTYGELFF. The full variable domain, in which reference TRBV7-9 and TRBJ2-2 provide the parts outside the CDR3, is DTGVSQNPRHKITKRGQNVTFRCDPISEHNRLYWYRQTLGQGPEFLTYFQNEAQLEKSRLLSDRFSAERPKGSFSTLEIQRTEQGDSAMYLCASSTYGELFFGEGSRLTVL.

This chain uses TRBV24-1 with TRBJ1-5; D gene unclear. V lost 9 bases, J lost 1 base, and 12 bases lay in between. Looked up from germline, CDR1 is KGHDR and CDR2 is SFDVKD. The CDR3 consists of 14 residues. CDR3 residues: CATAPPGSNQPQHF. For the CDR3, the DNA is TGTGCCACCGCCCCCCCCGGGAGCAATCAGCCCCAGCATTTT.

The rearrangement links TRBV10-3 to TRBJ2-4, with TRBD2 as a possible D gene (6 bases). V lost 8 bases, J lost 8 bases, and 13 bases lay in between. The germline V gene encodes CDR1 ENHRY and CDR2 SYGVKD. The CDR3 has 12 residues. This CDR3 is CAISPREDIQYF. The DNA for the CDR3 is TGTGCCATCTCCCCCAGGGAGGACATTCAGTACTTC.

This clone was counted between two and nine times. The J gene is TRBJ1-6, the V gene TRBV3-1 (or the pseudogene TRBV3-2); the D gene is possibly TRBD1 (5 bases). V gave up 0 bases and J gave up 8 bases, with 11 bases separating them. The CDR3 runs to 15 residues. Looked up from germline, CDR1 is LGHDT and CDR2 is YNNKEL (reference sequence). The DNA for the CDR3 is TGTGCCAGCAGCCAAGATAGGGGCAGATATTCACCCCTCCACTTT. As protein: CASSQDRGRYSPLHF.

The rearrangement uses TRBV6-2 or TRBV6-3 and TRBJ1-2, with no clear D. V lost 5 bases and J 7 bases, leaving 14 bases between the germline ends. This CDR3 is 13 amino acids long. Germline-derived CDR1 and CDR2 are MNHEY and SVGEGT. The CDR3 here is CASSGLKIGGYTF. CDR3 in DNA: TGTGCCAGCAGTGGACTGAAAATCGGTGGCTACACCTTC.

This chain connects TRBV3-1 (or the pseudogene TRBV3-2) to TRBJ1-4, with 10 bases aligning to TRBD1. Per the germline V gene, CDR1 is LGHDT and CDR2 is YNNKEL (reference sequence). V dropped 1 base and J dropped 8; count of bases not matched to a gene: 7. The CDR3 is 16 residues long. The CDR3 coding sequence is TGTGCCAGCAGCCAAGTAATTGGGACAGGGGTCGAAAAACTGTTTTTT. As protein: CASSQVIGTGVEKLFF.